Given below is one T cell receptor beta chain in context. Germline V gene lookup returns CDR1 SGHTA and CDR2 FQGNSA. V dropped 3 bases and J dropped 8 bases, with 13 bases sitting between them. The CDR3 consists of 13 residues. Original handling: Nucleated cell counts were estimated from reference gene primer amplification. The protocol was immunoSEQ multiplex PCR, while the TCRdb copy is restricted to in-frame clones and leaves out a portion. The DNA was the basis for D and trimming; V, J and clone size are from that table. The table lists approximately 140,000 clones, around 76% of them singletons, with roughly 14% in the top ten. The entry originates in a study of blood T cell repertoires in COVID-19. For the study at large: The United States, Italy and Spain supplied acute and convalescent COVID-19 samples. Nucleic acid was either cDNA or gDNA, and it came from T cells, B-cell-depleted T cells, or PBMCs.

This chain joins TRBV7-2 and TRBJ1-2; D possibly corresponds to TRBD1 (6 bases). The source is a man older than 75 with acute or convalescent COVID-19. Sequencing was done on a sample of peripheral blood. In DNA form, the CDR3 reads TGTGCCAGCAGCTTTGGGGGGGCCGGGGGCTACACCTTC. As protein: CASSFGGAGGYTF.